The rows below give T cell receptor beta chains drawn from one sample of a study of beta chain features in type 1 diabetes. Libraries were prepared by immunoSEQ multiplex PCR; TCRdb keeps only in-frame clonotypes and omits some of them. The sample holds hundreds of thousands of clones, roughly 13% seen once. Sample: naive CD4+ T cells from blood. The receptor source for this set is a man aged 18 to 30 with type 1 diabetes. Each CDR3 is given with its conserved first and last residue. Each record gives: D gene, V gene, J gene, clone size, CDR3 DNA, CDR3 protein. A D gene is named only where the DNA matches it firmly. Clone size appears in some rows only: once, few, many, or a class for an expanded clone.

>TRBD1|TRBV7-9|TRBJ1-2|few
TGTGCCAGCAGCCCCGATCAGGGGGCGGGTGGCTACACCTTC
CASSPDQGAGGYTF
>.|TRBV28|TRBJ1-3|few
TGTGCCAGCCGACCCCGAGGCTCTGGAAACACCATATATTTT
CASRPRGSGNTIYF
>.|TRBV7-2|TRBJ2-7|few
TGTGCCAGCAGCTCCTCGACAGGAGGCATCTACGAGCAGTACTTC
CASSSSTGGIYEQYF
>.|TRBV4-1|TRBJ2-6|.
TGCGCCAGCAGCCAGGGACTACAGGGGACAGGGGCCAACGTCCTGACTTTC
CASSQGLQGTGANVLTF
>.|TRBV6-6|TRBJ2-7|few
TGTGCCAGCAGGGAGGGGTGGCACGAGCAGTACTTC
CASREGWHEQYF
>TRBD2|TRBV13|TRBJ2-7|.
TGTGCCAGCAGCTCCCGACTAGCGGGGGGCCCCGGGAGTGAGCAGTACTTC
CASSSRLAGGPGSEQYF
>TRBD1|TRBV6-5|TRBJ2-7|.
TGTGCCAGCAGACCCCCTGACAGGGGCGAGCAGTACTTC
CASRPPDRGEQYF
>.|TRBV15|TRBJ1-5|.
TGTGCCACCAGCCAGCTGGGTGGCATTAGCAATCAGCCCCAGCATTTT
CATSQLGGISNQPQHF
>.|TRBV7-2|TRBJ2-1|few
TGTGCCAGCAGCTTAGAGTCTAGCCGCAATGAGCAGTTCTTC
CASSLESSRNEQFF
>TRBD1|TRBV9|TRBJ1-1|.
TGTGCCAGCAGCGTAGCTACAGGGGGGTCTGAAGCTTTCTTT
CASSVATGGSEAFF
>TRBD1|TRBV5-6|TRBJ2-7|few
TGTGCCAGCAGGGACAGGGCCGAGCAGTACTTC
CASRDRAEQYF
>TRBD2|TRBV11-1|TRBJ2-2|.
TGTGCCAGCGCCCCGGGGGGGAGAACGAACACCGGGGAGCTGTTTTTT
CASAPGGRTNTGELFF
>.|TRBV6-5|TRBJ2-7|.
TGTGCCAGCAGTTACCGTGGGGAGCAGTACTTC
CASSYRGEQYF
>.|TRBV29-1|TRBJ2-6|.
TGCAGCGTTGTACGACACCCGACTGAAGGTGGGGCCAACGTCCTGACTTTC
CSVVRHPTEGGANVLTF
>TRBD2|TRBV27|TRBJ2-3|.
TGTGCCAGCAGTTTATCGGGGACTAGCGGGGGGGCCGCTGATACGCAGTATTTT
CASSLSGTSGGAADTQYF
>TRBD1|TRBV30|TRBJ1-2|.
TGTGCCTGGAGACTACAGGGGGCGCCTGGCTACACCTTC
CAWRLQGAPGYTF
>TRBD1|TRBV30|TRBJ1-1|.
TGTGCCTGGAGTGCTAAAGACAGGGACACTGAAGCTTTCTTT
CAWSAKDRDTEAFF
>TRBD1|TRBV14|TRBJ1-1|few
TGTGCCAGCACCTCCTTTGGCGACAGGGAGAGAGCTTTCTTT
CASTSFGDRERAFF
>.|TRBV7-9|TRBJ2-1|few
TGTGCCAGCAGCTTATTCAGGGACAATGAGCAGTTCTTC
CASSLFRDNEQFF
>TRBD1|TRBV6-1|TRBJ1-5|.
TGTGCCAGCAGCCCAAGGCAGGGGGCTGAGCAGCCCCAGCATTTT
CASSPRQGAEQPQHF
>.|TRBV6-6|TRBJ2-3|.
TGTGCCAGCAGCCCAGTCCAAGGACAGCGCACAGATACGCAGTATTTT
CASSPVQGQRTDTQYF
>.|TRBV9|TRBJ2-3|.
TGTGCCAGCAGCGTAGTCGCCCTCGGGGATACGCAGTATTTT
CASSVVALGDTQYF
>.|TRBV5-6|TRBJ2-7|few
TGTGCCAGCAGCTTGGCTTACGAGCAGTACTTC
CASSLAYEQYF
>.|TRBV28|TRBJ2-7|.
TGTGCCAGCAGCTCCCCCACCGAGCAGTACTTC
CASSSPTEQYF
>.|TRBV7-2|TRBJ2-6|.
TGTGCCAGCAGCTTATCAATCTCTGGGGCCAACGTCCTGACTTTC
CASSLSISGANVLTF
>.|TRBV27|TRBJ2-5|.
TGTGCCAGCAGCCACCAAGAGACCCAGTACTTC
CASSHQETQYF
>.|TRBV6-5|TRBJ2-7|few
TGTGCCAGCAGTTACGGCGACAGGACCGCCTACGAGCAGTACTTC
CASSYGDRTAYEQYF
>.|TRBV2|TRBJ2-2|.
TGTGCCAGCAGTCCCCGGATGGGGACCGGGGAGCTGTTTTTT
CASSPRMGTGELFF
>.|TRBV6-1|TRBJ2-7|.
TGTGCCAGCAGGGCCGGAGGGGTCCACGAGCAGTACTTC
CASRAGGVHEQYF
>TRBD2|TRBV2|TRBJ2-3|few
TGTGCCAGCAGTGAATTGGGACTAGCGTACACAGATACGCAGTATTTT
CASSELGLAYTDTQYF
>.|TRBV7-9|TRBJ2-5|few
TGTGCCAGCAGCCCTAGGCCAGGACAAGAGACCCAGTACTTC
CASSPRPGQETQYF
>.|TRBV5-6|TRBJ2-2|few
TGTGCCAGCAGCTCCGACAGCACCGGGGAGCTGTTTTTT
CASSSDSTGELFF
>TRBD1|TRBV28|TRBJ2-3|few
TGTGCCAGCAGTTTGGACAGGAAAACTAGCACAGATACGCAGTATTTT
CASSLDRKTSTDTQYF
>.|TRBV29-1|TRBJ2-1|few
TGCAGCGTTGGACGGAGCTACAATGAGCAGTTCTTC
CSVGRSYNEQFF
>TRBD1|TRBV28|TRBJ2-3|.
TGTGCCAGCAGTTTGGCTGGCAGGGGGCAAGATACGCAGTATTTT
CASSLAGRGQDTQYF
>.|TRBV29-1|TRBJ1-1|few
TGCAGCGCTCTCAGGGGTCACATGAACACTGAAGCTTTCTTT
CSALRGHMNTEAFF